This T cell receptor (beta chain) was recorded in a study of patients and donors after allogeneic stem cell transplantation. The V gene's germline CDR1 is MRHNA and CDR2 SNTAGT. This CDR3 is 14 amino acids long. V was pared by 6 bases and J by 3 bases, with 11 bases between. This clonotype was counted a few times. TCRdb called the RT-PCR reads again in MiXCR, with one record for every CDR3 protein. The sample yields roughly 880,000 distinct CDR3 sequences, around 17% seen once. This receptor was obtained from a human donor who was either an allogeneic HSCT recipient or a stem cell or donor lymphocyte infusion donor (not recorded which). It is not recorded whose cells these are; they may come from a transplant donor. The sample taken for sequencing was blood, either unsorted or a sorted T cell fraction (not recorded which). The chain is built from TRBV6-4 and TRBJ2-2; D is uncertain. The CDR3 DNA is TGTGCCAGCAGCAGACGACCTTACACCGGGGAGCTGTTTTTT. Protein sequence: CASSRRPYTGELFF.